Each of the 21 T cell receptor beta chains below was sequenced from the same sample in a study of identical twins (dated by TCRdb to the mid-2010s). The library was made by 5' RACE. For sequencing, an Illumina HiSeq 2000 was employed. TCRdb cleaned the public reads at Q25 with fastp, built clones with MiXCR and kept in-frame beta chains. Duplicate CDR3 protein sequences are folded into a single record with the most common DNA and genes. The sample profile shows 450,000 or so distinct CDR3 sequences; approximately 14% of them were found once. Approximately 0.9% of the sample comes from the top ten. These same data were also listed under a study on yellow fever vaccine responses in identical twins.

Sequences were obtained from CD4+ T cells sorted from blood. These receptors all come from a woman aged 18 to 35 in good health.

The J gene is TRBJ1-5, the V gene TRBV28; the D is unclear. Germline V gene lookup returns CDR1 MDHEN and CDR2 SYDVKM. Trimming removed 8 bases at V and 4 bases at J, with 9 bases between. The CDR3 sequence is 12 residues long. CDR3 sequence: CASGAGNQPQHF. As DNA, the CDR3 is TGTGCCAGCGGTGCGGGAAATCAGCCCCAGCATTTT.

This CDR3 is CASSFDRGSSYNEQFF. CDR3 sequence (DNA): TGTGCCAGCAGCTTCGACAGGGGGAGCTCCTACAATGAGCAGTTCTTC. The rearrangement links TRBV7-6 to TRBJ2-1; TRBD1 matches at 9 bases. CDR1 and CDR2 (germline): SGHVS, FNYEAQ. The trim removed 3 bases at V and 0 bases at J, leaving 3 bases unmatched. This CDR3 comprises 16 residues.

CDR3 loop: CSAPAGVPGNTIYF. CDR3 sequence (DNA): TGCAGTGCCCCAGCAGGGGTACCTGGAAACACCATATATTTT. This chain uses TRBV20-1 with TRBJ1-3; D is possibly TRBD1 (6 bases). CDR3 length equals 14 residues. V shed 6 bases and J shed 2 bases, with 14 bases lying between them. Per germline, CDR1 DFQATT and CDR2 SNEGSKA (reference sequence).

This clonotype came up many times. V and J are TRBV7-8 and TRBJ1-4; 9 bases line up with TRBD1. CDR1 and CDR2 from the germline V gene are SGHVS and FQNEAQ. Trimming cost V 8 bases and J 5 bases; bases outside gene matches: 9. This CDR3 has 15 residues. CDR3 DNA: TGTGCCAGCTCAGGACAGGGGACCTCGAATGAAAAACTGTTTTTT. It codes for CASSGQGTSNEKLFF.

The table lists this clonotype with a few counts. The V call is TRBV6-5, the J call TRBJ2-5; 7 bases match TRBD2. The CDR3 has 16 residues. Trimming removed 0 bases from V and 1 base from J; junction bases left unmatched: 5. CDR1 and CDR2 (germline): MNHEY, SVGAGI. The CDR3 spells CASSYSSGGRQETQYF. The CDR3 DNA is TGTGCCAGCAGTTACTCTTCGGGGGGACGCCAAGAGACCCAGTACTTC.

This CDR3 is CASSKEEVAGGTQYF. The CDR3 DNA sequence: TGTGCCAGCAGTAAAGAGGAGGTCGCGGGGGGGACGCAGTATTTT. J is TRBJ2-3 and V is TRBV5-5; 9 bases match TRBD2. The CDR3 extends over 15 amino acids. Per the germline V gene, CDR1 is SGHKS and CDR2 is YYEKEE (reference sequence). The V gene end was trimmed by 5 bases and the J gene end by 9 bases; junction bases not matched to a gene: 13.

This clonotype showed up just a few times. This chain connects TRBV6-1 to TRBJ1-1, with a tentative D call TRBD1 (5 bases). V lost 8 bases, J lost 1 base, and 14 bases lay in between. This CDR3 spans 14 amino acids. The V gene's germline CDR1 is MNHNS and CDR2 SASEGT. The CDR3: CASSSVGQNTEAFF. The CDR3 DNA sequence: TGTGCCAGCTCGTCCGTGGGGCAGAACACTGAAGCTTTCTTT.

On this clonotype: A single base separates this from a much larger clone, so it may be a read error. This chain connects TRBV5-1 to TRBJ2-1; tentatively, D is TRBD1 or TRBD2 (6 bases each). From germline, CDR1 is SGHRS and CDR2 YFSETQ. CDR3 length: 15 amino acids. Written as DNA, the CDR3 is TGCGCCAGCAGCGTGGAGGGGGGACCTTACAATGGGCAGTTCTTC. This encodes CASSVEGGPYNGQFF.

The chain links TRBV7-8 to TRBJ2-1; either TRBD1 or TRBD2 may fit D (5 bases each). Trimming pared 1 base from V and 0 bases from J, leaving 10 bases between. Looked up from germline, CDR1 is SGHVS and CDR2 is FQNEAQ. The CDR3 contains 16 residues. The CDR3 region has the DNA TGTGCCAGCAGCTTAGACCCAGGGAGCTCCTACAATGAGCAGTTCTTC. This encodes CASSLDPGSSYNEQFF.

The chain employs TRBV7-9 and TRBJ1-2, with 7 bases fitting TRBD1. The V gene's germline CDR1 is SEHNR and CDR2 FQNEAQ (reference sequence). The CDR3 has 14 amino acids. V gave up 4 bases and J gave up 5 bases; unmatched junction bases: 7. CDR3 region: CASSSTGTAYGYTF. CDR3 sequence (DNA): TGTGCCAGCAGCTCAACCGGGACAGCGTATGGCTACACCTTC. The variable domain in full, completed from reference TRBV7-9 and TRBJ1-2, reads DTGVSQNPRHKITKRGQNVTFRCDPISEHNRLYWYRQTLGQGPEFLTYFQNEAQLEKSRLLSDRFSAERPKGSFSTLEIQRTEQGDSAMYLCASSSTGTAYGYTFGSGTRLTVV.

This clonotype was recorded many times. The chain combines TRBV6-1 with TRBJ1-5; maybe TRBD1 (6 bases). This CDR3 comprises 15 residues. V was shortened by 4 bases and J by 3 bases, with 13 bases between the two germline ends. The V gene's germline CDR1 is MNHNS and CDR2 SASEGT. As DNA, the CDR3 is TGTGCCAGCAGTGGAGAAGTGGGGGCCAATCAGCCCCAGCATTTT. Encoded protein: CASSGEVGANQPQHF.

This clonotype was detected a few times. The CDR3 loop is CASSLPRGQGETQYF. CDR3 bases: TGTGCCAGCAGTTTGCCAAGAGGGCAGGGAGAGACCCAGTACTTC. The chain uses TRBV12-3 or TRBV12-4 and TRBJ2-5; D may be TRBD1 or TRBD2 (5 bases each). V was clipped by 3 bases and J by 4 bases, with 15 bases between them. This CDR3 is 15 amino acids long.

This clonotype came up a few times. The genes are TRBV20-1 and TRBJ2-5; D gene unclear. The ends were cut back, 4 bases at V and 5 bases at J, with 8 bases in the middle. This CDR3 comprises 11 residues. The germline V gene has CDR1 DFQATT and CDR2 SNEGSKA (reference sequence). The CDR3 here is CSAKSGETQYF. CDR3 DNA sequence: TGCAGTGCTAAATCCGGGGAGACCCAGTACTTC.

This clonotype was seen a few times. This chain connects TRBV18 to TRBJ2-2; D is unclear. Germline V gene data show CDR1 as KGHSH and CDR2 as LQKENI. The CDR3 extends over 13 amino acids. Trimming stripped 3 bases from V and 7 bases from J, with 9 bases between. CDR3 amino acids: CASSPGINGELFF. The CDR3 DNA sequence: TGTGCCAGCTCACCGGGGATTAACGGGGAGCTGTTTTTT.

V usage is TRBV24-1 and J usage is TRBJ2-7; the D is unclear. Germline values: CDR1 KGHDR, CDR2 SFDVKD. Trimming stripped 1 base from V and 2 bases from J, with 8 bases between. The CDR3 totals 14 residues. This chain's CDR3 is CATSDFSLPYEQYF. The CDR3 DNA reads TGTGCCACCAGTGATTTTAGTCTACCCTACGAGCAGTACTTC.

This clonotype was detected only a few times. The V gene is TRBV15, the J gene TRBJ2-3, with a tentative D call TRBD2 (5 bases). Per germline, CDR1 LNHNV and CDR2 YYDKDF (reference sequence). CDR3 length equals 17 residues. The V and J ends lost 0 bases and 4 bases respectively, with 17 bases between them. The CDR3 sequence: CATSRDQGSSHSDTQYF. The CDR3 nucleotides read TGTGCCACCAGCAGAGATCAAGGGAGTTCACATTCAGATACGCAGTATTTT.

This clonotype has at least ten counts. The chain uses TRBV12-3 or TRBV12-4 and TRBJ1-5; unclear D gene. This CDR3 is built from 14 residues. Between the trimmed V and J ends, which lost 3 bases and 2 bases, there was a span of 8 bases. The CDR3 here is CASSFVIGNQPQHF. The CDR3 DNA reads TGTGCCAGCAGTTTCGTAATCGGCAATCAGCCCCAGCATTTT.

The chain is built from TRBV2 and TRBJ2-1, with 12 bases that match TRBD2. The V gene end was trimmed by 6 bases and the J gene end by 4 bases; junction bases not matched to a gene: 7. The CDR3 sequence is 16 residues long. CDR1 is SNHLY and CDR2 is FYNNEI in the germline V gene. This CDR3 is CASRKLAGGSYNEQFF. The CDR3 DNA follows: TGTGCCAGCAGAAAACTAGCGGGGGGCTCTTACAATGAGCAGTTCTTC.

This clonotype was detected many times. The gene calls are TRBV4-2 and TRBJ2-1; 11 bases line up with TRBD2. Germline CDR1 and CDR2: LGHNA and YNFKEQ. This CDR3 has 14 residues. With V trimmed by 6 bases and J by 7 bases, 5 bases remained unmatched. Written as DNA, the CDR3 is TGTGCCAGCAGTACTAGCGGGAGTTATAATGAGCAGTTCTTC. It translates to CASSTSGSYNEQFF.

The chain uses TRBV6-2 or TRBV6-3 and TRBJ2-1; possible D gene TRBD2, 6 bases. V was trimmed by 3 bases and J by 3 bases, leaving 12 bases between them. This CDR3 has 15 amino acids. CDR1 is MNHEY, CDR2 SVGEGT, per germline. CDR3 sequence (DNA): TGTGCCAGCAGTTATCTAGCGTTAGTCTACAATGAGCAGTTCTTC. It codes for CASSYLALVYNEQFF.

The CDR3 DNA reads TGTGCCAGCAGCCTCCGCGGGACTAGCGGGGGGCCAGATACGCAGTATTTT. Translation gives CASSLRGTSGGPDTQYF. The chain joins TRBV7-3 to TRBJ2-3, with 15 bases matching TRBD2. After removal of 5 bases from V and 4 bases from J, the junction contained 7 bases not matched to a gene. This CDR3 is 17 amino acids long. Germline V gives CDR1 SGHTA, CDR2 FQGTGA.